Following are 26 T cell receptor beta chains from one sample sequenced in a study of T cells in Graves' hyperthyroidism and ophthalmopathy. Amplification targeted TCR beta CDR3 regions from RNA transcripts. The TCR CDR3 first-round RT-PCR relied on the HTBI primer set. TCRdb reprocessed the multiplex PCR reads with MiXCR, giving one entry per CDR3 protein. Among 350,000 to 450,000 distinct CDR3 sequences, roughly a sixth were seen once, and the ten largest hold 34%. Specimen: blood. Every receptor here comes from a woman aged 30 to 39 with Graves' hyperthyroidism that later progressed to Graves' ophthalmopathy.

This clonotype was recorded at least ten times. The rearrangement links TRBV2 to TRBJ2-5; D ambiguous. V gave up 5 bases and J gave up 2 bases, with 18 bases separating them. Looked up from germline, CDR1 is SNHLY and CDR2 is FYNNEI. This CDR3 contains 16 residues. The CDR3 DNA sequence: TGTGCCAGCAGTACGCTGACTGGAGCTGGGCAAGAGACCCAGTACTTC. This encodes CASSTLTGAGQETQYF. The whole variable domain, remainder taken from reference TRBV2 and TRBJ2-5, is EPEVTQTPSHQVTQMGQEVILRCVPISNHLYFYWYRQILGQKVEFLVSFYNNEISEKSEIFDDQFSVERPDGSNFTLKIRSTKLEDSAMYFCASSTLTGAGQETQYFGPGTRLLVL.

The J gene is TRBJ2-5, the V gene TRBV28; D possibly corresponds to TRBD2 (7 bases). This CDR3 region has 15 residues. V lost 5 bases and J 4 bases, leaving 17 bases between the germline ends. Germline V lookup: CDR1 MDHEN, CDR2 SYDVKM. CDR3 nucleotides: TGTGCCAGCAGTATAGGGGGGGCCGACGGAGAGACCCAGTACTTC. Translation gives CASSIGGADGETQYF.

This clonotype appeared many times. This sequence joins TRBV20-1 and TRBJ1-4; 7 bases line up with TRBD1. V was pared by 5 bases and J by 7 bases, with 13 bases of the junction left unmatched. Germline V gene sequence: CDR1 DFQATT, CDR2 SNEGSKA (reference sequence). The CDR3 is 15 residues long. The CDR3 is CSAGSIGTEGEKLFF. CDR3 DNA: TGCAGTGCTGGCTCAATCGGGACAGAGGGTGAAAAACTGTTTTTT.

This clonotype has more than one count but fewer than ten. Since a much larger clone is just one base distant, this may be a read error. This chain uses TRBV6-2 or TRBV6-3 with TRBJ2-3; 10 nucleotides match TRBD2. From germline, CDR1 is MNHEY and CDR2 SVGEGT. V lost 6 bases, J lost 2 bases, and 5 bases stayed unmatched. The CDR3 length is 15 residues. DNA for the CDR3: TGTGCCAGCAGCCCCGGACTAGCGGCCACAGATACGCAGTATTTT. Protein product: CASSPGLAATDTQYF.

In regard to this clonotype: With a much larger clone just one base away, this may be a read error. The rearrangement joins TRBV28 to TRBJ2-1; TRBD2 might be the D (6 bases). CDR1 is MDHEN, CDR2 SYDVKM, per germline. This CDR3 contains 16 residues. V was cut by 10 bases and J by 6 bases, with 25 bases left in between. CDR3 coding DNA: TGTGCCACCCTTGGGATGATAGGCGGGGTTGGCAATGAGCAGTTCTTC. It encodes CATLGMIGGVGNEQFF.

This clonotype was detected a few times. The CDR3 sequence is CASSLTAGTDSYEQYF. Here the CDR3 DNA reads TGTGCCAGCAGCCTGACTGCCGGGACTGACTCCTACGAGCAGTACTTC. This sequence joins TRBV7-3 and TRBJ2-7, with D perhaps matching TRBD2 (6 bases). Germline V gene lookup returns CDR1 SGHTA and CDR2 FQGTGA. Trimming pared 5 bases from V and 0 bases from J, leaving 17 bases between. The CDR3 has 16 residues.

This chain links TRBV20-1 with TRBJ1-1; 9 positions match TRBD1. Germline loops: CDR1 DFQATT, CDR2 SNEGSKA (reference sequence). V gave up 5 bases and J gave up 2 bases; unmatched junction bases: 3. CDR3 length: 13 amino acids. This CDR3 is CSAPQGANTEAFF. DNA for the CDR3: TGCAGTGCTCCACAGGGGGCAAACACTGAAGCTTTCTTT.

This clonotype was detected ten times or more. V and J are TRBV28 and TRBJ2-1; 7 bases match TRBD2. This CDR3 has 16 amino acids. V lost 4 bases, J lost 3 bases, and 9 bases stayed unmatched. The germline V gene encodes CDR1 MDHEN and CDR2 SYDVKM. CDR3 residues: CASSWGDGGFYNEQFF. CDR3 DNA: TGTGCCAGCAGTTGGGGCGACGGGGGGTTCTACAATGAGCAGTTCTTC.

The V and J genes are TRBV27 and TRBJ2-7; 11 positions match TRBD2. The CDR3 runs to 16 residues. The germline CDR1 and CDR2 sequences are MNHEY and SMNVEV (reference sequence). J was trimmed by 1 base and V by 5 bases; bases with no gene match: 7. Here the CDR3 reads CASSQTSGSLSYEQYF. The CDR3 nucleotides are TGTGCCAGCAGTCAAACTAGCGGGAGCCTGTCCTACGAGCAGTACTTC.

CDR3 residues: CASSPPSGSAGELFF. CDR3 bases: TGCGCCAGCAGCCCCCCTAGCGGGAGTGCCGGGGAGCTGTTTTTT. This chain uses TRBV5-1 with TRBJ2-2, with TRBD2 matching 10 bases. Germline trimming cut 4 bases from V and 6 bases from J; bases unmatched to any gene: 6. The CDR3 runs 15 residues. Germline lookup yields CDR1 SGHRS and CDR2 YFSETQ.

This clonotype was seen a handful of times. The rearrangement uses TRBV9 and TRBJ2-3; possible D gene TRBD2, 6 bases. CDR1 is SGDLS, CDR2 YYNGEE, per germline. The CDR3 has 16 residues. V was clipped by 4 bases and J by 0 bases, with 15 bases between them. The CDR3 sequence is CASSTSLALSTDTQYF. The CDR3 bases are TGTGCCAGCAGCACCTCGCTAGCGCTTAGCACAGATACGCAGTATTTT.

The sample holds many counts of this clonotype. The rearrangement uses TRBV12-3 or TRBV12-4 and TRBJ2-2; 7 bases are a match to TRBD2. Trimming at V came to 8 bases and at J to 4 bases, leaving 7 bases not matched to a gene. CDR3 length: 14 amino acids. CDR3 sequence: CASPGTNPTGELFF. In DNA, the CDR3 is TGTGCCAGCCCCGGGACTAACCCCACCGGGGAGCTGTTTTTT.

This clonotype appeared many times. The genes are TRBV11-2 and TRBJ2-1, with a weak D call TRBD1 (6 bases). This CDR3 comprises 15 residues. Trimming stripped 6 bases from V and 5 bases from J, with 17 bases between. The germline V gene encodes CDR1 SGHAT and CDR2 FQNNGV. The CDR3 spells CASRSAGTIDNEQFF. CDR3 DNA sequence: TGTGCCAGCAGGTCCGCCGGGACAATAGACAATGAGCAGTTCTTC.

Only a few counts were recorded for this clonotype. This chain uses TRBV28 with TRBJ2-7; unclear D gene. Germline CDR1 MDHEN, CDR2 SYDVKM. This CDR3 contains 12 residues. V lost 8 bases to trimming and J lost 2 bases, with 10 bases between them. CDR3 sequence (DNA): TGTGCCAGCTCCCGGCCTACCTACGAGCAGTACTTC. It yields the protein CASSRPTYEQYF.

This clonotype was observed many times. The chain has TRBV19 and TRBJ2-1; D is unresolved. Looked up from germline, CDR1 is LNHDA and CDR2 is SQIVND (reference sequence). This CDR3 has 14 amino acids. Trimming took off 0 bases at V and 5 bases at J, with 8 bases between the two ends. Here the CDR3 DNA reads TGTGCCAGTAGTATAGATCCCTTAAACAATGAGCAGTTCTTC. Translating gives CASSIDPLNNEQFF.

This clonotype was observed at least ten times. The J gene is TRBJ1-5, the V gene TRBV15; TRBD1 agrees at 8 bases. V lost 5 bases to trimming and J lost 1 base; unmatched junction nucleotides: 4. CDR1 and CDR2 (germline): LNHNV, YYDKDF (reference sequence). CDR3 length equals 15 residues. CDR3 residues: CATSSTGESNQPQHF. The CDR3 DNA reads TGTGCCACCAGCTCGACAGGGGAGAGCAATCAGCCCCAGCATTTT. The variable domain in full, completed from reference TRBV15 and TRBJ1-5, reads DAMVIQNPRYQVTQFGKPVTLSCSQTLNHNVMYWYQQKSSQAPKLLFHYYDKDFNNEADTPDNFQSRRPNTSFCFLDIRSPGLGDTAMYLCATSSTGESNQPQHFGDGTRLSIL.

A remark on this clonotype: This clone may be a read error of a much larger clone one base away. J is TRBJ1-1 and V is TRBV6-4; no clear D. Between the trimmed V and J ends, which lost 6 bases and 4 bases, there was a span of 6 bases. This CDR3 region has 11 residues. CDR1 and CDR2 from the germline V gene are MRHNA and SNTAGT. CDR3 sequence (DNA): TGTGCCAGCAGACAGTCCACTGAAGCTTTCTTT. It encodes CASRQSTEAFF.

This clonotype appeared once. This sequence may be a read error, since a much larger clone differs from it by one base. This chain links TRBV27 with TRBJ2-7; 9 nucleotides agree with TRBD2. This CDR3 is built from 17 residues. With V trimmed by 4 bases and J by 8 bases, 18 bases remained unmatched. Looked up from germline, CDR1 is MNHEY and CDR2 is SMNVEV (reference sequence). The DNA of the CDR3 is TGTGCCAGCAGTTCCCTTGGGGAGGCAGCGGGAGGTCGCAAGCAGTACTTC. It is translated as CASSSLGEAAGGRKQYF.

The chain combines TRBV28 with TRBJ1-5; the D is unclear. V gave up 0 bases and J gave up 3 bases, with 9 bases separating them. Germline V lookup: CDR1 MDHEN, CDR2 SYDVKM. The CDR3 is made up of 15 amino acids. CDR3 in DNA: TGTGCCAGCAGTTTATGGGGCAGGAACAATCAGCCCCAGCATTTT. It is translated as CASSLWGRNNQPQHF. The full variable domain, rest sourced from reference TRBV28 and TRBJ1-5, is DVKVTQSSRYLVKRTGEKVFLECVQDMDHENMFWYRQDPGLGLRLIYFSYDVKMKEKGDIPEGYSVSREKKERFSLILESASTNQTSMYLCASSLWGRNNQPQHFGDGTRLSIL.

This clonotype was detected many times. V usage is TRBV19 and J usage is TRBJ2-1; 8 bases line up with TRBD2. Germline trimming cut 4 bases from V and 7 bases from J; bases unmatched to any gene: 3. Germline CDR1 is LNHDA and CDR2 is SQIVND (reference sequence). The CDR3 sequence is 13 residues long. The CDR3 nucleotides are TGTGCCAGTAGTAGGACTAGCCGAAATGAGCAGTTCTTC. Its translation: CASSRTSRNEQFF.

This clonotype was seen a handful of times. This chain joins TRBV19 and TRBJ2-1, with 7 bases lining up with TRBD2. The CDR3 covers 15 residues. Germline-derived CDR1 and CDR2 are LNHDA and SQIVND (reference sequence). V was clipped by 3 bases and J by 1 base; unmatched bases: 3. The CDR3 nucleotides read TGTGCCAGTAGTATGAGCGGGAATTCCTACAATGAGCAGTTCTTC. Protein sequence: CASSMSGNSYNEQFF.

The chain employs TRBV7-9 and TRBJ2-3; possibly TRBD1 or TRBD2 for D (5 bases each). The V end was cut by 5 bases, the J end by 2 bases, with 20 bases between. Germline values: CDR1 SEHNR, CDR2 FQNEAQ (reference sequence). CDR3 length: 17 residues. The chain's CDR3 is CASSPRWGSLNTDTQYF. Here the CDR3 DNA reads TGTGCCAGCAGCCCCCGATGGGGGTCCTTAAACACAGATACGCAGTATTTT.

This clonotype appeared a few times. The chain is built from TRBV6-1 and TRBJ1-5, with D uncertain. The V and J ends lost 1 base and 0 bases respectively, with 7 bases between them. The CDR3 loop spans 15 amino acids. Germline-derived CDR1 and CDR2 are MNHNS and SASEGT. The CDR3 here is CASSEDVVSNQPQHF. The CDR3 DNA reads as TGTGCCAGCAGTGAAGACGTGGTTAGCAATCAGCCCCAGCATTTT.

About this clonotype: A much larger clone differs from this one at a single base, so this may be a read error. The J gene is TRBJ1-2, the V gene TRBV10-3; 11 bases agree with TRBD1. Losses at the gene ends were 10 bases for V and 4 bases for J; bases not matched to a gene: 11. Germline CDR1 reads ENHRY; CDR2 reads SYGVKD. CDR3 size: 15 residues. This chain's CDR3 is CASQVGQGAGYGYTF. CDR3 coding DNA: TGTGCCAGCCAAGTCGGACAGGGGGCGGGCTATGGCTACACCTTC.

This clonotype was observed at least ten times. J is TRBJ1-4 and V is TRBV2; D gene uncertain. CDR3 length equals 16 residues. The V gene lost 3 bases and the J gene lost 7 bases, with 18 bases spanning the gap. Germline values: CDR1 SNHLY, CDR2 FYNNEI. The CDR3 loop is CASSEETPVVGEKLFF. The CDR3 DNA reads as TGTGCCAGCAGTGAGGAAACGCCAGTCGTGGGTGAAAAACTGTTTTTT.

As to this clonotype: A much larger clone differs from this one at a single base, so this may be a read error. V and J are TRBV6-5 and TRBJ2-3, with D perhaps being TRBD1 or TRBD2 (5 bases each). The CDR3 has 14 amino acids. CDR1 is MNHEY, CDR2 SVGAGI, per germline. The CDR3 DNA is TGTGCCAGCAGTTTCGGCAGGGAGACAGATACGCGGTATTTT. It codes for CASSFGRETDTRYF.